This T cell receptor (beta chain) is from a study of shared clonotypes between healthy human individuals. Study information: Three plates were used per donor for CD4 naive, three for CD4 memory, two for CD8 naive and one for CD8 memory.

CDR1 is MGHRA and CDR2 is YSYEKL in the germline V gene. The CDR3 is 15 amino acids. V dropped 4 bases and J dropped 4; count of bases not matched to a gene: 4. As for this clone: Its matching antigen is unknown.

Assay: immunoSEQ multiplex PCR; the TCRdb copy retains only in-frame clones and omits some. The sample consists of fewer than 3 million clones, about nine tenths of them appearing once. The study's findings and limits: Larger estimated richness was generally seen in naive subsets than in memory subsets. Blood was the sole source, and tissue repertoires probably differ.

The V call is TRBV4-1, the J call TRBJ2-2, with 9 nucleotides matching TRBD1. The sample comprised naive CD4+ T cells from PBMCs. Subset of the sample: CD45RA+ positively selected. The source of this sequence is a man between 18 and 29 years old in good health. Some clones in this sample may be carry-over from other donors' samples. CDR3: CASSRGTGSTGELFF. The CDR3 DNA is TGCGCCAGCAGCCGCGGGACAGGGAGCACCGGGGAGCTGTTTTTT.